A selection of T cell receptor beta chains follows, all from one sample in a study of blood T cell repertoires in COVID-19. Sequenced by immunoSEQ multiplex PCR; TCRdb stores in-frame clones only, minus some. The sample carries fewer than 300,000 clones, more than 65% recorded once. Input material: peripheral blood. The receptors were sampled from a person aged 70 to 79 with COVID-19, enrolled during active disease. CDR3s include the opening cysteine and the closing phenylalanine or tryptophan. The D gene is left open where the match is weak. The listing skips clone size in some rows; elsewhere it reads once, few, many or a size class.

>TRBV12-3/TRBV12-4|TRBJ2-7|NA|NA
CASRGRRDEQYF
TGTGCCAGCAGGGGCCGCAGGGACGAGCAGTACTTC
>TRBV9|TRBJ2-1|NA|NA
CASSVAFLAGDRSYNEQFF
TGTGCCAGCAGCGTAGCTTTTTTGGCAGGGGATAGATCCTACAATGAGCAGTTCTTC
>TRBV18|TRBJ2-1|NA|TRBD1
CASSRQDRVQFF
TGTGCCAGCTCACGCCAGGACAGGGTGCAGTTCTTC
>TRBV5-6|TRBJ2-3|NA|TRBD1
CASSLTGALTDTQYF
TGTGCCAGCAGCTTGACAGGGGCTCTCACAGATACGCAGTATTTT
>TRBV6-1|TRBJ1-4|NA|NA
CASSEVRPGYNEKLFF
TGTGCCAGCAGTGAAGTTAGGCCGGGGTACAATGAAAAACTGTTTTTT
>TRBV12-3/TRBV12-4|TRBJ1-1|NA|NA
CASSDTGYTEAFF
TGTGCCAGCAGTGACACAGGTTACACTGAAGCTTTCTTT
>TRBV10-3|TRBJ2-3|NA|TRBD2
CAISPLAGGGGTQYF
TGTGCCATCAGTCCACTAGCGGGGGGGGGCGGTACGCAGTATTTT
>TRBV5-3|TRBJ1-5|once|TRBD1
CARSLVPPPCFNRGDSNQPQHF
TGTGCCAGAAGCTTGGTGCCACCGCCTTGCTTTAACAGGGGAGATAGCAATCAGCCCCAGCATTTT
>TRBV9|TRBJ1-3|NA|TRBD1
CASSRDRVATTSGNTIYF
TGTGCCAGCAGCCGGGACAGGGTGGCAACTACCTCTGGAAACACCATATATTTT
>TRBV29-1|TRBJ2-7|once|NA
CSVTVRDEQYF
TGCAGCGTGACAGTCAGGGACGAGCAGTACTTC
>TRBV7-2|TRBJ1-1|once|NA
CASSLGAGRRGTEAFF
TGTGCCAGCAGCTTAGGTGCGGGGCGAAGGGGCACTGAAGCTTTCTTT
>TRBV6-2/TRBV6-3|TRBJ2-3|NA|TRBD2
CASSLNGLAGTIGTQYF
TGTGCCAGCAGCCTCAATGGACTAGCTGGGACAATCGGTACGCAGTATTTT
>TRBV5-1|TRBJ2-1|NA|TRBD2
CASSALAGGPDEQFF
TGCGCCAGCAGCGCTCTAGCGGGGGGGCCAGATGAGCAGTTCTTC
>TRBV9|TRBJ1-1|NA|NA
CASSVATGAVNTEAFF
TGTGCCAGCAGCGTAGCTACTGGGGCGGTGAACACTGAAGCTTTCTTT
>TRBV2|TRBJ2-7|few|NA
CASSENSPYEQYF
TGTGCCAGCAGTGAAAACAGCCCCTACGAGCAGTACTTC
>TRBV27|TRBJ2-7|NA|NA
CASSWRLQSYEQYF
TGTGCCAGCAGTTGGAGATTGCAATCCTACGAGCAGTACTTC
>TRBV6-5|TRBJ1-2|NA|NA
CASTPVLDRGYTF
TGTGCCAGCACCCCCGTCCTAGATAGAGGCTACACCTTC
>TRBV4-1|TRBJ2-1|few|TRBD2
CASSQEPLGLANHEQFF
TGCGCCAGCAGCCAAGAACCGCTGGGACTAGCAAACCATGAGCAGTTCTTC
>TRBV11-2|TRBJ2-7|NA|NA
CASASRTSLRGEEQYF
TGTGCCAGCGCGTCTCGGACTAGTCTGAGGGGGGAAGAGCAGTACTTC
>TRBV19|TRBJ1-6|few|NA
CASRTRSGTTYSPLHF
TGTGCCAGTAGAACCCGTAGTGGGACAACCTATTCACCCCTCCACTTT
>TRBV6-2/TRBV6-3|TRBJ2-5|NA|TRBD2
CASSLARGGETQYF
TGTGCCAGCAGTTTGGCTAGGGGAGGGGAGACCCAGTACTTC
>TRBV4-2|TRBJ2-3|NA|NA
CASSQDSMVSTDTQYF
TGTGCCAGCAGCCAAGATAGTATGGTTAGCACAGATACGCAGTATTTT
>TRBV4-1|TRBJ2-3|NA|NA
CASSQAAGFTDTQYF
TGCGCCAGCAGCCAAGCGGCGGGTTTCACAGATACGCAGTATTTT
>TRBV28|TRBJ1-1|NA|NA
CASKGNLAEAFF
TGTGCCAGCAAGGGGAACCTAGCTGAAGCTTTCTTT
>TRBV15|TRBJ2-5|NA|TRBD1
CATSRGFDRGRQETQYF
TGTGCCACCAGCAGAGGTTTCGACAGGGGTCGTCAAGAGACCCAGTACTTC
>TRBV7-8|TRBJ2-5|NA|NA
CASSLADSSETQYF
TGTGCCAGCAGCTTAGCGGACAGTTCGGAGACCCAGTACTTC
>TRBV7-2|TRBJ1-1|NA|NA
CASSPGRGRYTEAFF
TGTGCCAGCAGCCCGGGGCGGGGGCGCTACACTGAAGCTTTCTTT
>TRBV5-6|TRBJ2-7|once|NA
CASSVSPRQYF
TGTGCCAGCAGCGTAAGCCCCCGGCAGTACTTC
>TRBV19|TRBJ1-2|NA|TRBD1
CASSLTGDRGRYGYTF
TGTGCCAGTAGTCTAACAGGGGACAGGGGACGGTATGGCTACACCTTC
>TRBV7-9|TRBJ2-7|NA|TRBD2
CASSRRLGGAGDSYEQYF
TGTGCCAGCAGCCGGCGGCTAGGTGGCGCGGGAGACTCCTACGAGCAGTACTTC
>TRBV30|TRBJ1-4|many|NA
CASARGYNEKLFF
TGTGCCTCCGCTCGGGGGTATAATGAAAAACTGTTTTTT
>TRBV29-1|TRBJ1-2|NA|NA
CSVQGLYGYTF
TGCAGCGTTCAAGGACTTTATGGCTACACCTTC
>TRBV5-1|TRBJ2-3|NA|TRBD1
CASSLRTGVSTDTQYF
TGCGCCAGCAGCTTGAGGACAGGGGTCAGCACAGATACGCAGTATTTT
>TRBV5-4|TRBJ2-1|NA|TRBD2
CASSGRVTSGGDEQFF
TGTGCCAGCAGCGGCCGAGTGACTAGCGGGGGCGATGAGCAGTTCTTC
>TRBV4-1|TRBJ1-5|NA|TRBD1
CASSQEGTGSSNQPQHF
TGCGCCAGCAGCCAAGAGGGGACAGGATCTAGCAATCAGCCCCAGCATTTT
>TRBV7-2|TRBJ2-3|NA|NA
CASSSSPGGTQYF
TGTGCCAGCAGCTCCTCACCCGGGGGTACGCAGTATTTT
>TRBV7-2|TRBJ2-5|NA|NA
CASSLWGRETQYF
TGTGCCAGCAGCTTATGGGGGCGAGAGACCCAGTACTTC
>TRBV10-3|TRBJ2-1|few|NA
CAISESGTGNEQFF
TGTGCCATCAGTGAGTCTGGCACAGGGAATGAGCAGTTCTTC
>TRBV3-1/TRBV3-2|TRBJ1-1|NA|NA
CASSHARGSSTEAFF
TGTGCCAGCAGCCACGCGCGGGGGTCGAGCACTGAAGCTTTCTTT